The subject of this entry is one TCR beta chain. Its specific antigen is unknown. No much larger clone exists at a distance of one base, and base qualities are not known. Germline trimming: 7 bases from V, 1 base from J; junction bases outside gene matches: 9. CDR1 and CDR2 are drawn from the germline V gene (reference sequence): LNHDA, SQIVND. CDR3 length: 15 amino acids, cysteine to phenylalanine. CDR3 DNA is the only sequence kept; it has 45 bases, read in frame from the first base. This entry comes from a study of T cell repertoires in breast cancer (dated by TCRdb to between 2015 and 2016). Background on the whole study: Tumors, lymph nodes and peripheral blood lymphocytes from breast cancer patients were profiled in the study, along with peripheral blood from healthy control donors. The majority of the 20 or so patient tumors analyzed for shared TCRs were ER+/PR+. Tumors and tumor-involved lymph nodes were minced, digested with Liberase and DNase, and then passed through 70-um and 40-um filters. The controls were nine healthy donors whose age range was similar to that of the patients. Because breast cancer has a low mutational burden and common mutations are rare, the study reasoned that TCRs shared between breast cancer patients would target shared antigens. On average, roughly 500,000 sequences per sample and about 11 reads per input cell were obtained by sequencing. Tumor-free lymph nodes were processed with no enzymatic digestion, and blood samples were separated using Ficoll.

The library was obtained by emulsion pairing. A second nested PCR with blocking oligos suppressed unpaired genes, then a third nested PCR added Illumina adaptors and barcodes. Each emulsion RT-PCR master mix held roughly 4,500-260,000 T cells and included C-region, Stepout and V-region primers. The emulsions were generated using the Micellula Emulsion and Purification Kit, and the RT-PCR was run with Qiagen OneStep RT-PCR reagents. Pooled libraries were sequenced with paired-end 2 x 250 reads on an Illumina MiSeq. The paper's data handling went like this. Read pairs were joined in Galaxy and clipped at the engineered overlap into separate alpha and beta files; unclipped reads were discarded. Alpha-beta pairs were assigned with CompleteTCR, a MiTCR-based pipeline that links chains sharing read cluster identifiers using an R script. TCR sequences that were observed only once, about 1-3.3% of the total, were removed as potential sequencing errors. The public reads were run again by TCRdb, first through fastp at Q25 and then through MiXCR, and only productive beta chains were kept. Here each entry gathers all rows of one CDR3 protein and keeps the most common genes and DNA. The V and J calls shown here were made by TCRdb, not taken from the authors' results. The table for this sample lists about 40,000 distinct CDR3 sequences; 45% of them were counted only once. The ten largest make up approximately 60% of the sample.

Paired alpha-beta TCRs of CD8+ T cells were analyzed using an expanded emulsion RT-PCR method with primers for all TCR V genes. Before emulsion RT-PCR, CD8+ T cells were isolated with a CD8 positive selection kit and incubated overnight in around 10 IU/mL IL-2. What the study reported, not specific to this receptor: Sentinel lymph nodes involved by tumor shared about fourfold more TCRs with matched tumor repertoires than tumor-free nodes did (roughly 8% versus 2%). Emulsion RT-PCR was considered qualitative rather than quantitative, because transcript abundance and primer differences skewed the recovery of clones. Shared TCRs were encoded by various nucleotide sequences, which suggests selection and expansion based on antigen. TRBV7 predominance was observed among shared TCRs, which possibly reflected tumor recognition or mispriming bias from eight TRBV7 primers. Around 17 TCR pairs were shared across seven or more patient tumors and rarely found in control blood, suggesting possible tumor specificity. Discarding singleton TCRs and sampling only part of each tumor may have missed genuine antitumor clones.

Sequences were obtained from CD8+ T cells. The TCR sequence derives from a pool of human donors with breast cancer or a healthy control (not recorded which). The V and J genes are TRBV19 and TRBJ1-1, with 7 bases aligning to TRBD1. CDR3 region: CASTPADRKNTEAFF. The nucleotide sequence is given as TGTGCCAGTACCCCCGCGGACAGGAAGAACACTGAAGCTTTCTTT.